The clone carrying this T cell receptor (beta chain) was seen a few times. Trimming pared 4 bases from V and 3 bases from J, leaving 10 bases between. Germline assignment: CDR1 SGHVS and CDR2 FQNEAQ. This CDR3 contains 14 residues. One entry per CDR3 protein results from TCRdb running MiXCR on the 5' RACE reads. This table holds under 200,000 distinct CDR3 sequences, about 7% found once. The entry originates in a study of T cells after yellow fever vaccination. The receptor was isolated from a man aged 18-30 years who received the YFV17D yellow fever vaccine. The chain carries TRBV7-8 and TRBJ1-5; D is perhaps TRBD1 (6 bases). The sample here was CD4+ T cells sorted from PBMCs, taken 5 days after the first yellow fever vaccination. The CDR3, as DNA: TGTGCCAGCAGCTCTACAGGGAACAATCAGCCCCAGCATTTT. Amino acids: CASSSTGNNQPQHF. The entire variable domain, with the rest obtained from reference TRBV7-8 and TRBJ1-5, is as follows: GAGVSQSPRYKVAKRGQDVALRCDPISGHVSLFWYQQALGQGPEFLTYFQNEAQLDKSGLPSDRFFAERPEGSVSTLKIQRTQQEDSAVYLCASSSTGNNQPQHFGDGTRLSIL.